This T cell receptor (beta chain) was profiled in a study of T-cell memory formation after mild COVID-19. Points from the study as a whole: A subset of responding clones appeared in pre-infection memory, suggesting cross-reactive memory joined.

After 5'RACE with constant-segment primers, TCR alpha and TCR beta cDNA libraries carrying sample barcodes and UMIs were obtained. TCRdb re-called the 5' RACE reads with MiXCR, one entry per CDR3 protein. The sample has 120,000 or so distinct CDR3 sequences, over 15% seen once. This clonotype was detected only a few times. Its antigen is currently unknown. CDR1 is SGHDT, CDR2 YYEEEE, per germline. The CDR3 consists of 15 residues. The J segment lost 4 bases and the V segment lost 2 bases, leaving 5 bases of the junction unmatched. This receptor was identified in a man aged 18 to 30 who had mild COVID-19 (a few samples of this study predate the infection). Cell type and time point are not known. The gene calls are TRBV5-6 and TRBJ2-3, with TRBD2 matching 9 bases. The sample was PBMCs or a T cell subset sorted from them (not recorded which). CDR3 nucleotides: TGTGCCAGCAGCTTACGCGGGGGGGTCCCAGATACGCAGTATTTT. This encodes CASSLRGGVPDTQYF.